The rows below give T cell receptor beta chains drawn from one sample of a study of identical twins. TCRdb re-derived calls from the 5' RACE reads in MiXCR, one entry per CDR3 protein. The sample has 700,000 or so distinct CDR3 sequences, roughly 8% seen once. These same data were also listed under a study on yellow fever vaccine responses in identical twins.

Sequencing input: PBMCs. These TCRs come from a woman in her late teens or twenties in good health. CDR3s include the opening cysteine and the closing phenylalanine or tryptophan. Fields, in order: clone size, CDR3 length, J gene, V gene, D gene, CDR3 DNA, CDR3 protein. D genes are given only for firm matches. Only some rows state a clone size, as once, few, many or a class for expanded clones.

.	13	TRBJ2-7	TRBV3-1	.	TGTGCCAGCAGCCAAGGAAAGTCCTACGAGCAGTACTTC	CASSQGKSYEQYF
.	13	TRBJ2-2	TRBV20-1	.	TGCAGTGCTCTCGGGAGTTACACCGGGGAGCTGTTTTTT	CSALGSYTGELFF
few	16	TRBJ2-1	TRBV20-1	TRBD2	TGCAGTGCTAGTCGTCCACTAGCGGGAAGCGGGAATGAGCAGTTCTTC	CSASRPLAGSGNEQFF
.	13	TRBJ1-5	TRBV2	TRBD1	TGTGCCAGCAAGGACAGGCAGAATCAGCCCCAGCATTTT	CASKDRQNQPQHF
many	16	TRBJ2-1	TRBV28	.	TGTGCCAGCAGTTTATCCGTGGGGGGAGAGTACAATGAGCAGTTCTTC	CASSLSVGGEYNEQFF
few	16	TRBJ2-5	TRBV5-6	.	TGTGCCAGCAGCTTGGGCGGGGATGGCTGGGGAGAGACCCAGTACTTC	CASSLGGDGWGETQYF
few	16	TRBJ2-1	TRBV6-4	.	TGTGCCAGCAGTGACTCTTATCCTAGCTCCTACAATGAGCAGTTCTTC	CASSDSYPSSYNEQFF
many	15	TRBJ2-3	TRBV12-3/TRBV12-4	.	TGTGCCAGCAGGCAGGGACTCCCCATACAAGATACGCAGTATTTT	CASRQGLPIQDTQYF
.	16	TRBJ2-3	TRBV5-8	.	TGTGCCAGCAGTTCTCCCCGGCAGAGCACCACAGATACGCAGTATTTT	CASSSPRQSTTDTQYF
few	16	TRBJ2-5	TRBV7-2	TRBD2	TGTGCCAGCAGCTTAAGTTCGGGGGGGCCGAAGGAGACCCAGTACTTC	CASSLSSGGPKETQYF
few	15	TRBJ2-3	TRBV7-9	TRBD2	TGTGCCAGCGCTCGGGGTAGCGGGGGCTATTTTACGCAGTATTTT	CASARGSGGYFTQYF
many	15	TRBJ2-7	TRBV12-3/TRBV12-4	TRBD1	TGTGCCAGCAGCACCGGGACAGGGGTTGTCTACGAGCAGTACTTC	CASSTGTGVVYEQYF
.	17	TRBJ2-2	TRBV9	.	TGTGCCAGCAGCGTTCCTTCCGACAGACCGAACACCGGGGAGCTGTTTTTT	CASSVPSDRPNTGELFF
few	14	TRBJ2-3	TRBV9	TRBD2	TGTGCCAGCAGCGTTCGGGGGGGCACAGATACGCAGTATTTT	CASSVRGGTDTQYF
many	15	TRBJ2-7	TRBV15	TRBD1	TGTGCCACCAGCAGAGTGGACAGGGGCTCCTACGAGCAGTACTTC	CATSRVDRGSYEQYF
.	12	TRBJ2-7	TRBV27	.	TGTGCCAGCAGAGCTGCCGGACACGAGCAGTACTTC	CASRAAGHEQYF
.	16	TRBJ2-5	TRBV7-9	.	TGTGCCAGCAGCTTAGGGACCGCGAGGCACCCAGAGACCCAGTACTTC	CASSLGTARHPETQYF
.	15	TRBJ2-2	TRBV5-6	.	TGTGCCAGCAGCTCCCCTCTTAGGATCACCGGGGAGCTGTTTTTT	CASSSPLRITGELFF
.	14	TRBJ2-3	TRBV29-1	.	TGCAGCGTTGAAAATACCACTAGCACAGATACGCAGTATTTT	CSVENTTSTDTQYF
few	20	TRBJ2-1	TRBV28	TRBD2	TGTGCCAGCAGCCCGGGATGGGGACAGGCTAGCGGGAGGTTAAGGAATGAGCAGTTCTTC	CASSPGWGQASGRLRNEQFF
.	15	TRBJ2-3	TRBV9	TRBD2	TGTGCCAGCAGCGATCTAGCGGGGGGAATAGATACGCAGTATTTT	CASSDLAGGIDTQYF
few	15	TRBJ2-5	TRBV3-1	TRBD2	TGTGCCAGCAGCCAAGGGGTAGCGGGAGGCTGGGCCCAGTACTTC	CASSQGVAGGWAQYF
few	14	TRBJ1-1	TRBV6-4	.	TGTGCCAGCAGACTAGGACCTACGAACACTGAAGCTTTCTTT	CASRLGPTNTEAFF
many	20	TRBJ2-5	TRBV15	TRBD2	TGTGCCACCAGCAGGGACAGGCGGACGGGGACTAGCGGGAGAGTGGAGACCCAGTACTTC	CATSRDRRTGTSGRVETQYF
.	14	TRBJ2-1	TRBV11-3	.	TGTGCCAGCAGCTTTGACCGGAAAGACAATGAGCAGTTCTTC	CASSFDRKDNEQFF
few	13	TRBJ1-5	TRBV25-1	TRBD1	TGTGCCAGCACTGAGGGGGCAGGGCAGCCCCAGCATTTT	CASTEGAGQPQHF